These 26 T cell receptor beta chains share one sample of origin, sequenced in a study of T cell repertoires in cytomegalovirus infection. TCRdb analysed the reads with MiXCR anew, one entry per CDR3 protein. This sample carries 200,000 to 250,000 distinct CDR3 sequences, 6% to 8% of them seen once, and the ten largest clones take around 6.5%. Sequencing was done on a sample of PBMCs. These receptors all stem from a human donor in good health (CMV status not recorded). Some clones in this sample may be carry-over from other donors' samples.

At least ten counts were recorded for this clonotype. The chain recombines TRBV10-3 with TRBJ1-1; no clear D. Germline loops: CDR1 ENHRY, CDR2 SYGVKD. There are 11 residues in the CDR3. The ends were cut back, 6 bases at V and 1 base at J, with 3 bases in the middle. CDR3 sequence (DNA): TGTGCCATCAGGGGGAACACTGAAGCTTTCTTT. Amino acid sequence: CAIRGNTEAFF.

Ten or more counts support this clonotype. The chain carries TRBV27 and TRBJ2-7; D not resolved. The length of the CDR3 is 14 residues. Deletions cut 6 bases from V and 3 bases from J, with 15 bases between. The germline V gene encodes CDR1 MNHEY and CDR2 SMNVEV (reference sequence). The CDR3 coding sequence is TGTGCCAGCAGCCGTGACATTATCCTCTACGAGCAGTACTTC. Amino acids: CASSRDIILYEQYF.

This clonotype appeared a few times. V and J are TRBV19 and TRBJ2-3; no reliable D call. The CDR3 extends over 15 amino acids. From germline, CDR1 is LNHDA and CDR2 SQIVND (reference sequence). V was cut by 8 bases and J by 1 base, with 16 bases left in between. CDR3 in amino acids: CASRSRGAGTDTQYF. CDR3 nucleotide sequence: TGTGCCAGTCGATCCCGCGGAGCCGGCACAGATACGCAGTATTTT.

Many counts were recorded for this clonotype. The V gene is TRBV7-2, the J gene TRBJ2-7; maybe TRBD2 (5 bases). The CDR3 sequence is 12 residues long. The germline gives CDR1 SGHTA, CDR2 FQGNSA. The V and J ends lost 4 bases and 6 bases respectively, with 10 bases between them. CDR3 sequence (DNA): TGTGCCAGCAGCTCTGCGGGCGTCGAGCAGTACTTC. The encoded protein is CASSSAGVEQYF.

There are many counts of this clonotype. CDR3 nucleotide sequence: TGTGCCAGCAGCTTGCGGCTAGCGGGGGAGAACGAGCAGTACTTC. Protein: CASSLRLAGENEQYF. The V gene is TRBV7-2, the J gene TRBJ2-7, with 10 bases lining up with TRBD2. The CDR3 is 15 amino acids. V was pared by 3 bases and J by 5 bases, with 7 bases of the junction left unmatched. From germline, CDR1 is SGHTA and CDR2 FQGNSA.

This clonotype was seen many times. The chain uses TRBV20-1 and TRBJ2-5; tentatively, D is TRBD2 (6 bases). Germline assignment: CDR1 DFQATT and CDR2 SNEGSKA (reference sequence). The CDR3 spans 12 residues. V was shortened by 2 bases and J by 5 bases, with 9 bases between the two germline ends. The CDR3 sequence: CSARSSGETQYF. The CDR3 nucleotides read TGCAGTGCTAGATCCAGCGGGGAGACCCAGTACTTC.

The table lists this clonotype with many counts. This rearrangement joins TRBV7-3 to TRBJ1-1, with D uncertain. CDR3 length: 14 residues. Trimming pared 2 bases from V and 5 bases from J, leaving 12 bases between. The germline V gene has CDR1 SGHTA and CDR2 FQGTGA. CDR3 nucleotide sequence: TGTGCCAGCAGCTTAGATTTCATAGGGACTGAAGCTTTCTTT. Amino acids: CASSLDFIGTEAFF.

This clonotype was counted ten times or more. The chain carries TRBV27 and TRBJ2-7; tentative D call: TRBD1 (5 bases). With 6 bases removed from V and 2 bases from J, the gap between germline ends came to 17 bases. This CDR3 spans 15 amino acids. The V gene's germline CDR1 is MNHEY and CDR2 SMNVEV (reference sequence). The CDR3: CASSPRQSITYEQYF. Here the CDR3 DNA reads TGTGCCAGCAGCCCCAGACAGTCCATTACCTACGAGCAGTACTTC.

This clonotype occurred many times. CDR3 loop: CASSSLLTSGDQETQYF. Written as DNA, the CDR3 is TGTGCCAGCAGCTCGCTACTGACTAGCGGGGACCAAGAGACCCAGTACTTC. The gene calls are TRBV7-9 and TRBJ2-5; 11 nucleotides match TRBD2. The germline CDR1 and CDR2 sequences are SEHNR and FQNEAQ (reference sequence). The CDR3 covers 17 residues. J lost 0 bases, V lost 4 bases, and 7 bases had no gene match. Together with reference TRBV7-9 and TRBJ2-5, the CDR3 gives the full variable domain: DTGVSQNPRHKITKRGQNVTFRCDPISEHNRLYWYRQTLGQGPEFLTYFQNEAQLEKSRLLSDRFSAERPKGSFSTLEIQRTEQGDSAMYLCASSSLLTSGDQETQYFGPGTRLLVL.

This clonotype was detected ten times or more. The rearrangement links TRBV12-5 to TRBJ1-2, with D uncertain. The CDR3 contains 12 residues. V gave up 5 bases and J gave up 6 bases, with 10 bases separating them. The V gene's germline CDR1 is LGHNT and CDR2 FRNRAP. In DNA, the CDR3 is TGTGCTAGTGGTCGACAATATGATGGCTACACCTTC. Translated, it gives CASGRQYDGYTF.

The table lists this clonotype with a few counts. This chain links TRBV29-1 with TRBJ1-2; 8 nucleotides align to TRBD1. Trimming at V came to 8 bases and at J to 3 bases, leaving 11 bases not matched to a gene. The germline V gene has CDR1 SQVTM and CDR2 ANQGSEA. This CDR3 has 14 amino acids. CDR3 nucleotides: TGCAGCTCTTACTCCAGGGGGCGCGACTATGGCTACACCTTC. Translated, it gives CSSYSRGRDYGYTF.

The J gene is TRBJ1-2, the V gene TRBV29-1; TRBD1 is a possible D gene (5 bases). The CDR3 length is 12 residues. Germline CDR1 reads SQVTM; CDR2 reads ANQGSEA. V lost 4 bases, J lost 8 bases, and 14 bases lay in between. The CDR3 reads CSVGGTLRGYTF. CDR3 in DNA: TGCAGCGTTGGGGGCACTTTAAGGGGCTACACCTTC.

This clonotype was seen ten or more times. The genes are TRBV29-1 and TRBJ2-7, with D perhaps given as TRBD1 or TRBD2 (5 bases each). V was clipped by 0 bases and J by 9 bases, with 24 bases between them. CDR3 length equals 16 residues. Germline V gives CDR1 SQVTM, CDR2 ANQGSEA. The CDR3 reads CSVEDWDEPTTTVQYF. CDR3 in DNA: TGCAGCGTTGAAGATTGGGACGAACCTACGACTACCGTGCAGTACTTC.

Only a few counts were recorded for this clonotype. V is TRBV3-1 and J is TRBJ2-1; 7 nucleotides agree with TRBD1. V gave up 5 bases and J gave up 3 bases; unmatched junction bases: 10. This CDR3 has 16 amino acids. In germline, CDR1 is LGHDT, CDR2 YNNKEL (reference sequence). The DNA for the CDR3 is TGTGCCAGCAGCAACTCCCGGGACAGCCGCTACAATGAGCAGTTCTTC. It is translated as CASSNSRDSRYNEQFF.

V gene TRBV20-1 combines with J gene TRBJ2-1, with D maybe TRBD1 (5 bases). The V gene's germline CDR1 is DFQATT and CDR2 SNEGSKA (reference sequence). The ends were cut back, 0 bases at V and 5 bases at J, with 11 bases in the middle. CDR3 length: 14 amino acids. DNA of the CDR3: TGCAGTGCTAGAGATCACAGGACCCACAATGAGCAGTTCTTC. Amino acid sequence: CSARDHRTHNEQFF.

This clonotype was picked up many times. V is TRBV27 and J is TRBJ2-4, with TRBD1 identical over 8 bases. The length of the CDR3 is 14 residues. CDR1 is MNHEY and CDR2 is SMNVEV in the germline V gene (reference sequence). Trimming at V came to 4 bases and at J to 5 bases, leaving 4 bases not matched to a gene. The CDR3 protein is CASSSWDRQNIQYF. Written as DNA, the CDR3 is TGTGCCAGCAGTTCGTGGGACAGGCAAAACATTCAGTACTTC.

This clonotype was recorded at least ten times. The chain couples TRBV25-1 to TRBJ1-2, with a tentative D call TRBD1 (5 bases). The CDR3 covers 14 residues. The germline V and J ends were trimmed by 4 bases and 4 bases, with 13 bases remaining between them. Germline-derived CDR1 and CDR2 are MGHDK and SYGVNS. CDR3: CASSGPDTRYGYTF. The CDR3 DNA reads as TGTGCCAGCAGTGGACCGGACACGCGCTATGGCTACACCTTC.

This clonotype has a count of ten or more. CDR3 amino acids: CSAREGTGDQPQHF. In DNA, the CDR3 is TGCAGTGCTAGAGAAGGGACAGGGGATCAGCCCCAGCATTTT. This chain links TRBV20-1 with TRBJ1-5, with 10 bases identical to TRBD1. The CDR3 has 14 amino acids. V shed 0 bases and J 5 bases; nucleotides not matched to a gene: 1. Germline V CDR1 and CDR2: DFQATT, SNEGSKA (reference sequence).

This clonotype turned up a few times. The genes are TRBV5-1 and TRBJ2-2; 9 bases match TRBD1. The CDR3 extends over 16 amino acids. CDR1 and CDR2 (germline): SGHRS, YFSETQ. The J segment lost 6 bases and the V segment lost 0 bases, leaving 6 bases of the junction unmatched. In nucleotides, the CDR3 is TGCGCCAGCAGCTTGGTAGGACAGGGGATGGCCGGGGAGCTGTTTTTT. This translates into CASSLVGQGMAGELFF. Variable domain in full (rest from reference TRBV5-1 and TRBJ2-2): KAGVTQTPRYLIKTRGQQVTLSCSPISGHRSVSWYQQTPGQGLQFLFEYFSETQRNKGNFPGRFSGRQFSNSRSEMNVSTLELGDSALYLCASSLVGQGMAGELFFGEGSRLTVL.

This clonotype appeared many times. The chain employs TRBV29-1 and TRBJ2-7, with unresolved D. This CDR3 is 11 amino acids long. Germline V lookup: CDR1 SQVTM, CDR2 ANQGSEA. The germline V and J ends were trimmed by 7 bases and 5 bases, with 12 bases remaining between them. The CDR3 protein is CSGASVNEQYF. CDR3 nucleotide sequence: TGCAGCGGAGCATCTGTCAACGAGCAGTACTTC.

This clonotype appeared many times. The J gene is TRBJ2-7, the V gene TRBV6-2 or TRBV6-3; no clear D. This CDR3 has 12 amino acids. Germline values: CDR1 MNHEY, CDR2 SVGEGT. V lost 6 bases and J lost 5, with 11 bases in between. CDR3 DNA: TGTGCCAGCAGCGCCAATTCCCACGAGCAGTACTTC. This translates into CASSANSHEQYF.

This clonotype was counted many times. The chain has TRBV20-1 and TRBJ2-1; TRBD1 matches at 7 bases. The CDR3 length is 12 residues. The V and J ends lost 6 bases and 9 bases, in that order; junction bases with no gene match: 8. Germline V lookup: CDR1 DFQATT, CDR2 SNEGSKA (reference sequence). CDR3 bases: TGCAGTGCGAAAATACAGGGGAGTGAGCAGTTCTTC. Protein product: CSAKIQGSEQFF.

This clonotype was found many times. This chain connects TRBV5-1 to TRBJ2-3; 12 nucleotides agree with TRBD2. Looked up from germline, CDR1 is SGHRS and CDR2 is YFSETQ. The V and J ends lost 3 bases and 3 bases, in that order; junction bases with no gene match: 8. The CDR3 has 17 amino acids. The CDR3 DNA sequence: TGCGCCAGCAGCTCCCGGACCGGGACTAGCGGGACAGATACGCAGTATTTT. Residues: CASSSRTGTSGTDTQYF.

This clonotype was seen repeatedly, ten times or more. This chain links TRBV30 with TRBJ2-3; D may be TRBD1 (5 bases). CDR1 GTSNPN and CDR2 SVGIG come from the germline V gene (reference sequence). V was clipped by 0 bases and J by 6 bases, with 13 bases between them. The CDR3 is 14 amino acids. The CDR3 loop is CAWSVASPGDTQYF. The CDR3 DNA is TGTGCCTGGAGTGTAGCTTCTCCAGGGGATACGCAGTATTTT.

CDR3 amino acids: CASSQSTSKTQYF. CDR3 DNA: TGTGCCAGCAGCCAAAGTACCAGCAAGACCCAGTACTTC. The chain joins TRBV14 to TRBJ2-5; D call uncertain. Germline assignment: CDR1 SGHDN and CDR2 FVKESK. The CDR3 sequence is 13 residues long. V lost 2 bases to trimming and J lost 6 bases, with 10 bases between them.

This clonotype was recorded many times. This chain uses TRBV6-2 or TRBV6-3 with TRBJ2-7; 9 bases match TRBD1. CDR1 and CDR2 (germline): MNHEY, SVGEGT. The trim removed 4 bases at V and 3 bases at J, leaving 10 bases unmatched. The CDR3 covers 16 residues. CDR3 in amino acids: CASSWAAGTGSYEQYF. The CDR3 DNA follows: TGTGCCAGCAGTTGGGCTGCAGGGACAGGGAGCTACGAGCAGTACTTC.